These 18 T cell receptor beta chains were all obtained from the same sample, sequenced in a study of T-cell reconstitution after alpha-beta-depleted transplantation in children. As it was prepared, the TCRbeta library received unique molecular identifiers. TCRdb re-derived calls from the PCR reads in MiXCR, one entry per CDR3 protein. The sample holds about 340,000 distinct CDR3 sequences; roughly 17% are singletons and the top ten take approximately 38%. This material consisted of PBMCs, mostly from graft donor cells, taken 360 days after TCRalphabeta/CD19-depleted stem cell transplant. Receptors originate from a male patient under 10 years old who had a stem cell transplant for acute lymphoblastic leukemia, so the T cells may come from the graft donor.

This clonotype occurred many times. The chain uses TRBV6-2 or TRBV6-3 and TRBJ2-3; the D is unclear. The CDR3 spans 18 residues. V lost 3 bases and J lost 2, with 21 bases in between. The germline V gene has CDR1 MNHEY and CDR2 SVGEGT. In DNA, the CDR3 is TGTGCCAGCAGTTATTTGGGTGTTCTGGCGGACCCCACAGATACGCAGTATTTT. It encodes CASSYLGVLADPTDTQYF.

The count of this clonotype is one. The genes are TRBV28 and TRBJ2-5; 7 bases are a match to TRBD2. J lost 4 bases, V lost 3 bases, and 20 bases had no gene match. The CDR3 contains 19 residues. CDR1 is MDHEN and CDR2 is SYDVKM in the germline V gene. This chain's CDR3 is CASSFGRTTSPRGGETQYF. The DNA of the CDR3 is TGTGCCAGCAGTTTCGGGCGGACGACTAGCCCGCGGGGAGGAGAGACCCAGTACTTC.

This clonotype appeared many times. In DNA form, the CDR3 reads TGTGCCAGCAACAGAGGAGTCACAGATACGCAGTATTTT. The encoded protein is CASNRGVTDTQYF. This chain uses TRBV6-5 with TRBJ2-3; D is ambiguous. The CDR3 loop spans 13 amino acids. From germline, CDR1 is MNHEY and CDR2 SVGAGI. V lost 7 bases and J lost 2, with 10 bases in between.

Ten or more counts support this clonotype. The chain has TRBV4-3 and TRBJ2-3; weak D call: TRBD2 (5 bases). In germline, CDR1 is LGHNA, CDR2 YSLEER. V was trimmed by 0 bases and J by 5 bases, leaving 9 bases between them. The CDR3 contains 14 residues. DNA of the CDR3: TGCGCCAGCAGCCAAGATTGGGAGCGAGATACGCAGTATTTT. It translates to CASSQDWERDTQYF.

The chain's CDR3 is CASMVGTGGDEQYF. The DNA for the CDR3 is TGTGCCAGCATGGTAGGGACAGGGGGCGACGAGCAGTACTTC. The chain combines TRBV28 with TRBJ2-7; TRBD1 agrees at 12 bases. V shed 7 bases, J shed 5 bases, and the junction held 6 bases outside the gene matches. Per the germline V gene, CDR1 is MDHEN and CDR2 is SYDVKM. This CDR3 has 14 residues.

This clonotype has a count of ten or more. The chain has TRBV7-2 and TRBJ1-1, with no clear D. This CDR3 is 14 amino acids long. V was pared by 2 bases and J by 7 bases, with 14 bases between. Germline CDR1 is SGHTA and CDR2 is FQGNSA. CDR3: CASSLNEGRGEAFF. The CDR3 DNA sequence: TGTGCCAGCAGCTTAAACGAGGGAAGAGGTGAAGCTTTCTTT.

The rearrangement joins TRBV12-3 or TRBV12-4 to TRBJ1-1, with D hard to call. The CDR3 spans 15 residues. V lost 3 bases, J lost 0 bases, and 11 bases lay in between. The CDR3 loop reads CASSFSLQMNTEAFF. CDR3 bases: TGTGCCAGCAGTTTTTCGTTACAGATGAACACTGAAGCTTTCTTT.

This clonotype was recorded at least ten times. Written as DNA, the CDR3 is TGCGCCAGCAGCCAAGAAGTCCACCCGGGAGTGAAGTACGAGCAGTACTTC. Protein sequence: CASSQEVHPGVKYEQYF. The rearrangement joins TRBV4-1 to TRBJ2-7, with a tentative D call TRBD2 (6 bases). This CDR3 has 17 residues. CDR1 is MGHRA and CDR2 is YSYEKL in the germline V gene. V was pared by 0 bases and J by 4 bases, with 19 bases between.

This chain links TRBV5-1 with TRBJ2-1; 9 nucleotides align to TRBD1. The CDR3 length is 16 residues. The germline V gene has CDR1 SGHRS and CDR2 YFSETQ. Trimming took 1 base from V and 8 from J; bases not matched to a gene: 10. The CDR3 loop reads CASSLRSGTGRDEQFF. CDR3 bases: TGCGCCAGCAGCTTGCGGTCCGGGACAGGGCGCGATGAGCAGTTCTTC.

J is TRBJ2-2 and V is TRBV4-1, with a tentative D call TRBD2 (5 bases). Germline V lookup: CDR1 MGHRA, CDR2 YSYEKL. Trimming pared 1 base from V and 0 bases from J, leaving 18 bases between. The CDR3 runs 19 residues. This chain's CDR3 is CASSQGVPGAEANTGELFF. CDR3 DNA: TGCGCCAGCAGCCAAGGGGTGCCCGGCGCGGAGGCGAACACCGGGGAGCTGTTTTTT.

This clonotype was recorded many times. CDR3 region: CASSWTANYEQYF. The CDR3 region has the DNA TGTGCCAGCAGTTGGACTGCCAACTACGAGCAGTACTTC. The chain has TRBV27 and TRBJ2-7; D perhaps matches TRBD2 (5 bases). Per germline, CDR1 MNHEY and CDR2 SMNVEV (reference sequence). Trimming took 4 bases from V and 3 from J, leaving 10 bases between them. The CDR3 totals 13 residues.

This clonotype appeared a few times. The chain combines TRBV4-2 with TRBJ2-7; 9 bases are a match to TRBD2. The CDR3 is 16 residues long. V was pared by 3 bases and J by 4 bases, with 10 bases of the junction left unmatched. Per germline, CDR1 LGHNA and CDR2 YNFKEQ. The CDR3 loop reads CASSQGEREALYEQYF. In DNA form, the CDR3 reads TGTGCCAGCAGCCAGGGAGAGCGGGAGGCTTTATACGAGCAGTACTTC.

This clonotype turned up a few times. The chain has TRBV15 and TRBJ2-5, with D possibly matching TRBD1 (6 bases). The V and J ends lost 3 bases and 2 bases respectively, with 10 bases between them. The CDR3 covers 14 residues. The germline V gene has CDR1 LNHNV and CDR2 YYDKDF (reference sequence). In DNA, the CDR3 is TGTGCCACCAGCAGGGACAGCTCGCAAGAGACCCAGTACTTC. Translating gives CATSRDSSQETQYF.

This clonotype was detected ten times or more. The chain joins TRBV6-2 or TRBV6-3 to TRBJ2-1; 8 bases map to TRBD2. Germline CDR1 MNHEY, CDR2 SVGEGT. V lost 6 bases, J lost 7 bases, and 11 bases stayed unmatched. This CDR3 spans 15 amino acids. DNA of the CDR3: TGTGCCAGCAGCATTTACGGGAGGGCCTGGAATGAGCAGTTCTTC. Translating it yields CASSIYGRAWNEQFF.

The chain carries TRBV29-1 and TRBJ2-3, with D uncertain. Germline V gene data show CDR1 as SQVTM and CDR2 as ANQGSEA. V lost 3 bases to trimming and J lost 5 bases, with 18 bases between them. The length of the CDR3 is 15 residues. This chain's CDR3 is CSVEALNRRGDTQYF. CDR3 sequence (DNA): TGCAGCGTTGAGGCCCTCAATAGGAGAGGAGATACGCAGTATTTT.

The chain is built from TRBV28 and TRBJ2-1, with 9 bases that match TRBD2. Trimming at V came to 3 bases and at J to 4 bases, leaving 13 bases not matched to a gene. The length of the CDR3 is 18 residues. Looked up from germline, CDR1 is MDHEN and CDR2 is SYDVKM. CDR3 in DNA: TGTGCCAGCAGTTTGAAGGGCGGGAGGGCCGTACGGTACAATGAGCAGTTCTTC. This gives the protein CASSLKGGRAVRYNEQFF.

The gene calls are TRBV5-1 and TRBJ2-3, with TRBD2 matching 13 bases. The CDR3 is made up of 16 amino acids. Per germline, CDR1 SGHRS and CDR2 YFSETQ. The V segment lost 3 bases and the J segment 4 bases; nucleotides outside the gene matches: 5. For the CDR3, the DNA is TGCGCCAGCAGCTGGACTAGCGGGAGCCTCCCAGATACGCAGTATTTT. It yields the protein CASSWTSGSLPDTQYF.

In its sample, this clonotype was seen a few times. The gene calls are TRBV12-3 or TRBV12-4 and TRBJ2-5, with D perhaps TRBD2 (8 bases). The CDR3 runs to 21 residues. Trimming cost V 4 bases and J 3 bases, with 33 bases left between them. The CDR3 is CASSSQRTGREGRPLKETQYF. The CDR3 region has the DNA TGTGCCAGCAGTTCCCAAAGGACAGGACGGGAGGGCCGACCATTAAAAGAGACCCAGTACTTC.